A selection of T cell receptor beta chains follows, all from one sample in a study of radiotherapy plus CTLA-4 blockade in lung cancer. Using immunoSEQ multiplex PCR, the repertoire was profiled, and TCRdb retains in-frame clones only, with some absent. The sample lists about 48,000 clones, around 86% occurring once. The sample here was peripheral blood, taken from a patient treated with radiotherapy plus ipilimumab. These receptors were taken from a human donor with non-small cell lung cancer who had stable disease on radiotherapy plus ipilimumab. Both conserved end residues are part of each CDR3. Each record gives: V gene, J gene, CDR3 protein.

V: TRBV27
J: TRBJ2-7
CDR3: CASSLGQTSYEQYF

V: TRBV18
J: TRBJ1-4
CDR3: CASSPGGTHEKLFF

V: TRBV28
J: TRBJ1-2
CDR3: CASSSTGTGVTGYTF

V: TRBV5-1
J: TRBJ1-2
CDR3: CASSLAVPGWVYGYTF

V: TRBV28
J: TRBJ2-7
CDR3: CASRADSPGRGEQYF

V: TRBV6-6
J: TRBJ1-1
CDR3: CASGDSPTLPEAFF

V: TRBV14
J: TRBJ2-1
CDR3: CASSRMDLAGGKGLGRYYNEQFF

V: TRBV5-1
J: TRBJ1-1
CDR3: CASSPTGGGGTEAFF

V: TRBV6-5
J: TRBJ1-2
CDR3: CASSYLADYGYTF

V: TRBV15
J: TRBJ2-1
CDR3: CATSGRGPGRVLAGVYNEQFF

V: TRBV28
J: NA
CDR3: CASSPVRFEQYF

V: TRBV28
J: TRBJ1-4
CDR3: CASTPNRIEKLFF

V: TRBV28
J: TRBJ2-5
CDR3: CASSPALAGGLVETQYF

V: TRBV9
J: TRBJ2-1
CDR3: CASSVEVGYNEQFF

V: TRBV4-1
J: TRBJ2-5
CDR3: CASSRTETGTGPQETQYF

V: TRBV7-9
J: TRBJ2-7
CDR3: CASSNVDSGAGGRYEQYF

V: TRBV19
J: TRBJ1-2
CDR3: CASSIQFPGQGRLGPNYGYTF

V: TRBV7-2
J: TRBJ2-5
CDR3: CASSKGDSPKETQYF

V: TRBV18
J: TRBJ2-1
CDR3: CASSPRVGDRDYNEQFF

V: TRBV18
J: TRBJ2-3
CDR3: CASSPFMTSDIRADTQYF

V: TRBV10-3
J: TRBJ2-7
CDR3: CAISFSGAAYEQYF

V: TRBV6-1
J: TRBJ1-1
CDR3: CASSEGVGGEAFF

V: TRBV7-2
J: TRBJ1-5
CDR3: CASSSTGNSNQPQHF

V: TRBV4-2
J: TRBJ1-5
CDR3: CASSLDGQGDQPQHF

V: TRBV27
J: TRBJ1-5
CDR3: CASSSGTGPNQPQHF

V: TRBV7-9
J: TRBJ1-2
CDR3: CASSFNPGQGGIYGYTF

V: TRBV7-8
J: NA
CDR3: CASSLAVPYHYEQYF

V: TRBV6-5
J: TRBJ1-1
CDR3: CASSYEPGVTEAFF

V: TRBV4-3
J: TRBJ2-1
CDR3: CASSQALAGGDEQFF

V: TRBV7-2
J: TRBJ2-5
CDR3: CASSGVGTSIGETQYF

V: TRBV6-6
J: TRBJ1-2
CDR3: CASTPQGQLYGYTF

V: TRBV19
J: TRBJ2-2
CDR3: CASSIGQANTGELFF

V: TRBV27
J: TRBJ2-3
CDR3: CASSRHDRPDTQYF

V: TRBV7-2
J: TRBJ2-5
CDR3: CASSLAGGEHQTQYF

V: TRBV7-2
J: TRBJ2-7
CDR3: CASSLGLAGGSYYEQYF

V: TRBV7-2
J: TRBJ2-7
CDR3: CASSFVGQGYEQYF

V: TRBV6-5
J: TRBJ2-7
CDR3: CASSPLSGFNYEQYF

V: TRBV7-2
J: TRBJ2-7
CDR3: CASSFDRLSYEQYF

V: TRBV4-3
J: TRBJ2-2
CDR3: CASSQDREEFDTGELFF

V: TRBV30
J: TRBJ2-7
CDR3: CAWSPDSLAGYEQYF

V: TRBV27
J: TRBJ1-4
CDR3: CASSAIGEKLFF

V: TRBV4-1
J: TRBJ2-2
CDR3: CASRGTGGTGELFF

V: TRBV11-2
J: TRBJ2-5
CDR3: CASSPGERETQYF

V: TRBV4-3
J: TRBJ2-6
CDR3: CASSPTAMRANVLTF

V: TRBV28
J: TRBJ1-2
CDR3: CASIRRGTGGYTF

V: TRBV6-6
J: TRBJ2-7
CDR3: CASSYTTRHEQYF

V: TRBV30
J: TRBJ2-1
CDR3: CAWRGAQNGGPYNEQFF

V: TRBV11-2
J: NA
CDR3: CASSLLPDSYEQYF